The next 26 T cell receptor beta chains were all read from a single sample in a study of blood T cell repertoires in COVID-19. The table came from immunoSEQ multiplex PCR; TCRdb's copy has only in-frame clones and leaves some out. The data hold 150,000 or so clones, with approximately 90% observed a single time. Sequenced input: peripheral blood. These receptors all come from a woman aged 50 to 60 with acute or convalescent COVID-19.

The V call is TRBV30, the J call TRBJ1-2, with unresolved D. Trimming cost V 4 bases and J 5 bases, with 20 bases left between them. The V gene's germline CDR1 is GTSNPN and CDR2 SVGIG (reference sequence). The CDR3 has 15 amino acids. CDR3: CAWMAPGGPLYGYTF. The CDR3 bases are TGTGCCTGGATGGCCCCCGGAGGGCCCCTGTATGGCTACACCTTC.

The CDR3 here is CASSLGGQGARLFF. As DNA, the CDR3 is TGTGCCAGCAGCTTAGGGGGACAGGGGGCGCGACTGTTTTTT. The chain employs TRBV7-2 and TRBJ1-4, with 12 bases lining up with TRBD1. Trimming at V came to 1 base and at J to 13 bases, leaving 4 bases not matched to a gene. The germline CDR1 and CDR2 sequences are SGHTA and FQGNSA. The CDR3 sequence is 14 residues long.

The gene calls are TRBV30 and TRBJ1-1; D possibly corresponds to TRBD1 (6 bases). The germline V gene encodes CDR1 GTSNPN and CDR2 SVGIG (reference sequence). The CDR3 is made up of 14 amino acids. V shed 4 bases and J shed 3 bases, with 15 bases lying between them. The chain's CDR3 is CAWTSQGYDTEAFF. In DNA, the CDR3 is TGTGCCTGGACCTCACAGGGATACGACACTGAAGCTTTCTTT.

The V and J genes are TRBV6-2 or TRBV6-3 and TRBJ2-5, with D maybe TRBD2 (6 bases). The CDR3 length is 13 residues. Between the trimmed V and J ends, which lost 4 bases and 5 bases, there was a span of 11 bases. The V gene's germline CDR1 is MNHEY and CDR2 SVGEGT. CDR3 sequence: CASSSGTLETQYF. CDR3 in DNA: TGTGCCAGCAGTTCCGGGACTTTGGAGACCCAGTACTTC.

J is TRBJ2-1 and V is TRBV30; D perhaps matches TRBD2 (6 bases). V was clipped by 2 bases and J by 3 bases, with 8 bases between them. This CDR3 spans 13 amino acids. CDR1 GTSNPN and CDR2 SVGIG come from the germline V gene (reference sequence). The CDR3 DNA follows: TGTGCCTGGAGTATGCGGGGCTACAATGAGCAGTTCTTC. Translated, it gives CAWSMRGYNEQFF.

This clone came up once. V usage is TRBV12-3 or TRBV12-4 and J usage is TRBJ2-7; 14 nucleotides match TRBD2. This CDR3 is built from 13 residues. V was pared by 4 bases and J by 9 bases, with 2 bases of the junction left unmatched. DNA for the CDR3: TGTGCCAGCAGTTCGGGACTAGCGGGAGTGCAGTACTTC. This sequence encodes CASSSGLAGVQYF.

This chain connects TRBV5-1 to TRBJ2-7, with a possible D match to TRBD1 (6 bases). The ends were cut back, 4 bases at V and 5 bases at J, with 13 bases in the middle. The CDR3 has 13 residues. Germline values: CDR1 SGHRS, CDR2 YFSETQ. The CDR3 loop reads CASSMQGLNEQYF. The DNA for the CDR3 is TGCGCCAGCAGCATGCAGGGGTTGAACGAGCAGTACTTC.

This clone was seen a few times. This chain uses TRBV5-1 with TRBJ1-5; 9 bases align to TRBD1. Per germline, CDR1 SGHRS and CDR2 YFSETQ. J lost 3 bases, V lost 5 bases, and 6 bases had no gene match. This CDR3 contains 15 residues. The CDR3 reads CASRHGTGTNQPQHF. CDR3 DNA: TGCGCCAGCAGACATGGGACAGGGACCAATCAGCCCCAGCATTTT.

The CDR3 protein is CASSPGRGTSTGELFF. The CDR3 DNA sequence: TGTGCCAGCTCACCTGGCCGTGGGACATCCACCGGGGAGCTGTTTTTT. The J gene is TRBJ2-2, the V gene TRBV18; possible D gene TRBD1, 6 bases. Germline CDR1 KGHSH, CDR2 LQKENI. This CDR3 is built from 16 residues. V was pared by 3 bases and J by 4 bases, with 15 bases between. Filled out from reference TRBV18 and TRBJ2-2, the complete variable domain reads NAGVMQNPRHLVRRRGQEARLRCSPMKGHSHVYWYRQLPEEGLKFMVYLQKENIIDESGMPKERFSAEFPKEGPSILRIQQVVRGDSAAYFCASSPGRGTSTGELFFGEGSRLTVL.

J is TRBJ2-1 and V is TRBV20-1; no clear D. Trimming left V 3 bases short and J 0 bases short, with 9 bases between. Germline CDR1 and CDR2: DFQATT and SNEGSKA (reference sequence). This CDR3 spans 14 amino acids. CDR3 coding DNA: TGCAGTGCTAGTCCGAGAGACTCCTACAATGAGCAGTTCTTC. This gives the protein CSASPRDSYNEQFF.

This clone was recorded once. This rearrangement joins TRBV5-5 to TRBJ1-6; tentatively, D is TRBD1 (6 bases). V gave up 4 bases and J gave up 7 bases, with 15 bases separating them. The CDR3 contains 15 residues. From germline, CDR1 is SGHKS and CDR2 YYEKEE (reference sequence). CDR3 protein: CASSTQWTANSPLHF. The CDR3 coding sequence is TGTGCCAGCAGCACCCAGTGGACAGCAAATTCACCCCTCCACTTT.

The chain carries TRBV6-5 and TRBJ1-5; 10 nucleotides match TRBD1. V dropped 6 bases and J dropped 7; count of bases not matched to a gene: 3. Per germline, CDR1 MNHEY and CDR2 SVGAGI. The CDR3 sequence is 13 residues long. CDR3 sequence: CASRGTGDQPQHF. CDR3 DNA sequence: TGTGCCAGCAGGGGGACAGGGGACCAGCCCCAGCATTTT.

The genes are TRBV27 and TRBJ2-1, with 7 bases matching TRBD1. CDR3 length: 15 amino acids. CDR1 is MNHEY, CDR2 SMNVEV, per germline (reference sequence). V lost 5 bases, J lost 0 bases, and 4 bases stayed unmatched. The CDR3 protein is CASSKGDSSYNEQFF. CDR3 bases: TGTGCCAGCAGTAAAGGGGACAGCTCCTACAATGAGCAGTTCTTC.

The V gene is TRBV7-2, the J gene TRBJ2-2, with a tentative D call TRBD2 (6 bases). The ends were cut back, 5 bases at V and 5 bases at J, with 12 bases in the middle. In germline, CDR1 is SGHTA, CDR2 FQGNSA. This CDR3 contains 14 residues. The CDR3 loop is CASSPGGWTGELFF. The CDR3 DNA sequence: TGTGCCAGCAGCCCCGGGGGATGGACCGGGGAGCTGTTTTTT. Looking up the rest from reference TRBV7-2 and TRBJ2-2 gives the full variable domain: GAGVSQSPSNKVTEKGKDVELRCDPISGHTALYWYRQSLGQGLEFLIYFQGNSAPDKSGLPSDRFSAERTGGSVSTLTIQRTQQEDSAVYLCASSPGGWTGELFFGEGSRLTVL.

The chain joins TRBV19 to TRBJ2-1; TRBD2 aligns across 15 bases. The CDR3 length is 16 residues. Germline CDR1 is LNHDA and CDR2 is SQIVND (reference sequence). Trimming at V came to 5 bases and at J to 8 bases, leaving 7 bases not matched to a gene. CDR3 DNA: TGTGCCAGTAGTCTGCCGGGACTAGCGGGAGGTGATGAGCAGTTCTTC. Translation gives CASSLPGLAGGDEQFF.

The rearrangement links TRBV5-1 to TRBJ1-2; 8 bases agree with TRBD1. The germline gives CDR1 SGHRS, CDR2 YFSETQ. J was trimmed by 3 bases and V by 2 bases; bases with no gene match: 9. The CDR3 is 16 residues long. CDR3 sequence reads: CASSFSGTGGHYGYTF. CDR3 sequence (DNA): TGCGCCAGCAGCTTTTCCGGGACAGGAGGACACTATGGCTACACCTTC.

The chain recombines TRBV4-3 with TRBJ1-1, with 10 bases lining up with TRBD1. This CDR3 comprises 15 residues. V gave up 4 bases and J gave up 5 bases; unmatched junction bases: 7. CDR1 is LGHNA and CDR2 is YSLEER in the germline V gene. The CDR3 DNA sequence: TGCGCCAGCAGCCCGGGACAGGGGAGTAAAACTGAAGCTTTCTTT. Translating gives CASSPGQGSKTEAFF.

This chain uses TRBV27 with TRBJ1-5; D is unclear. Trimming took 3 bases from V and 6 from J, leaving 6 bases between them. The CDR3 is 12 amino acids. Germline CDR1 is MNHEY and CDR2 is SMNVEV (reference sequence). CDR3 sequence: CASSFRGQPQHF. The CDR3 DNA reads TGTGCCAGCAGTTTTCGGGGTCAGCCCCAGCATTTT.

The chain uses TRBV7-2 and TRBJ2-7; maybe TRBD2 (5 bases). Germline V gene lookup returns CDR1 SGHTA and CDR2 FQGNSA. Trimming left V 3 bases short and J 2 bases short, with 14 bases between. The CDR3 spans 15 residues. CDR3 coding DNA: TGTGCCAGCAGCTTGCCCACGGGAAGTCCCTACGAGCAGTACTTC. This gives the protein CASSLPTGSPYEQYF.

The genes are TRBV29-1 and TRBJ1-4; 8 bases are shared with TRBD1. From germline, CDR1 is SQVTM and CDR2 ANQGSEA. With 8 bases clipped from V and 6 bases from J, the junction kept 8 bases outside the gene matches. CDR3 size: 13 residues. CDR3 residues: CSTRTGRHEKLFF. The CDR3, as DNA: TGCAGCACTCGGACAGGGAGACATGAAAAACTGTTTTTT.

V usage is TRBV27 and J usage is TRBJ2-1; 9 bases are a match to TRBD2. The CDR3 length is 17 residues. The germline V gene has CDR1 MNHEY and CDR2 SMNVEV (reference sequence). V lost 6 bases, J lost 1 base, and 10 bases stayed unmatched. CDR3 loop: CASSHRGREGSYNEQFF. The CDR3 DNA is TGTGCCAGCAGCCATCGGGGGCGGGAGGGATCCTACAATGAGCAGTTCTTC.

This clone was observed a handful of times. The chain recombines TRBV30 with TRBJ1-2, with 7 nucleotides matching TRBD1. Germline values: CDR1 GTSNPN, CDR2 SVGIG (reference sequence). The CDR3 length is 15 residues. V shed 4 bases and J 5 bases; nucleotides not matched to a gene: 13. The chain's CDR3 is CAWNAGGGLLYGYTF. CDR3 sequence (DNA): TGTGCCTGGAATGCAGGGGGAGGCTTGCTTTATGGCTACACCTTC.

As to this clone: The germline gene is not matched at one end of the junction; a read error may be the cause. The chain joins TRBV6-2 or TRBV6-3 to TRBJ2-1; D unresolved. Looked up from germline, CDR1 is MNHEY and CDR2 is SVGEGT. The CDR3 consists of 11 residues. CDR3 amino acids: CASSSFNEQFF. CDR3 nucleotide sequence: TGTGCCAGCAGTTCCTTCAATGAGCAGTTCTTC.

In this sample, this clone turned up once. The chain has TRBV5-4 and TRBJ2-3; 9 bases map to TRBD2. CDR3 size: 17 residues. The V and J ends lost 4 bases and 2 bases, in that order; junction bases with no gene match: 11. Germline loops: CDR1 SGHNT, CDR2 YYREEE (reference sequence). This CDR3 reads CASSPELAGLITDTQYF. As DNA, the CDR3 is TGTGCCAGCAGCCCGGAGCTAGCGGGATTAATCACAGATACGCAGTATTTT.

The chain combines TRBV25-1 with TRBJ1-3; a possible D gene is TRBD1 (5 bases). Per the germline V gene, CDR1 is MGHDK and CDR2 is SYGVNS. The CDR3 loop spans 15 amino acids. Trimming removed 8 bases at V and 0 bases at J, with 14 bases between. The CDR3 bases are TGTGCCAGCGGGACGGGACTGTTCTCTGGAAACACCATATATTTT. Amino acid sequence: CASGTGLFSGNTIYF.

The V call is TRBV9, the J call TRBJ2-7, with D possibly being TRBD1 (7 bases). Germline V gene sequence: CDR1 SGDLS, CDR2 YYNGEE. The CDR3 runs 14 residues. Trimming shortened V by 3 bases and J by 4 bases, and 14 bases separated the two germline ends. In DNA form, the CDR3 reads TGTGCCAGCAGCGCTCAGGGGGGATCTTACGAGCAGTACTTC. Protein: CASSAQGGSYEQYF.